The T cell receptor beta chain under discussion was sequenced for a study of T cells after posttransplantation cyclophosphamide (dated by TCRdb to the mid-2010s). As for the study more broadly: T cell repertoire reconstitution was tracked by TRB sequencing after myeloablative bone marrow transplantation in which posttransplantation cyclophosphamide was used as GVHD prophylaxis. Samples from about 37 PTCy-treated patients and approximately 15 related bone marrow donors of those patients were subjected to antigen receptor sequencing. Blood from every one of the 30 to 40 PTCy patients who had 1-year posttransplant specimens underwent TRB sequencing. In 3 patients, TRB sequencing was also performed on up to 3 more blood samples taken 2 to 5.2 years after transplant, and in several patients, pretransplant blood was also TRB-sequenced. TRA and TRB clonality were tightly correlated in several samples, so subsequent TCR analyses focused on TRB only. Public TRB sequences were searched against a database of over 3,600 sequences associated with responses to pathogens, tumor antigens, self-antigens and alloantigens. Study-level results and caveats: Donor-recipient similarity was low at 1-2 months but rose over the first year, and later blood repertoires were often dominated by donor CD8+ memory clones. Across 45 to 50 patients, TRB clonality was highly associated with recipient CMV seropositivity and CMV reactivation, and PTCy diversity was similar to diversity in CNI/methotrexate controls. The TRB repertoires of T cells infiltrating skin or GI tract showed only limited overlap with the TRB repertoires of T cells in blood.

Genomic DNA was used for TRB sequencing, which was performed with the immunoSEQ assay at survey resolution or with the hsTCRB kit. On the study's bioinformatics: The immunoSEQ software handled initial read processing, and the LymphoSeq R package was used for repertoire analyses. Clonality was calculated as 1 minus normalized Shannon entropy, and the Gini coefficient was also calculated for each TRB dataset. Phenotypes of unsorted samples were inferred by mapping TRB sequences from sorted subsets of the recipient or donor onto the same recipient's unsorted samples. TCRdb re-hosts the immuneACCESS table, in-frame sequences only. Its copies lack some clones; in the studies checked, an unresolved V gene accounts for under half of them, and the cause for the rest is not known. The V and J calls and clone size were taken over from that table, and D and trimming were inferred from the DNA. This sample is represented by fewer than 25,000 clones; roughly nine tenths of them were singletons. The ten most abundant clones make up 8.2% of the sample.

Worth noting for this clone: The clone's antigen remains unknown. Base qualities are not provided; no much larger clone lies one nucleotide away.

The control group consisted of 11 patients who received myeloablative marrow transplants with methotrexate plus a calcineurin inhibitor and who were sampled 1 year after transplant. Peripheral blood and bone marrow mononuclear cells were isolated by Ficoll-Hypaque density centrifugation and were cryopreserved. Sequences SGHAT (CDR1) and FQNNGV (CDR2) are obtained from the germline V gene. V and J are truncated by 4 bases and 0 bases respectively, leaving an intervening sequence of 9 bases. The CDR3 runs 14 amino acids, cysteine and phenylalanine included. Only the CDR3 DNA is retained, 42 bases long and in frame from the first base.

This TCR was sampled from a female patient aged 45-65 years who received an allogeneic stem cell transplant from an unrelated donor, was CMV-positive, and had chronic GVHD only. Because of the transplant, the T cells may be the graft donor's rather than the patient's own. Recombination linked TRBV11-2 to TRBJ1-1; D gene: possibly TRBD1, on 5 matching bases. The sequenced sample was PBMCs, obtained after an allogeneic stem cell transplant with a calcineurin inhibitor and methotrexate. For the CDR3, the sequence is CASSSGGMNTEAFF. The DNA reads TGTGCCAGCAGCTCCGGGGGTATGAACACTGAAGCTTTCTTT.